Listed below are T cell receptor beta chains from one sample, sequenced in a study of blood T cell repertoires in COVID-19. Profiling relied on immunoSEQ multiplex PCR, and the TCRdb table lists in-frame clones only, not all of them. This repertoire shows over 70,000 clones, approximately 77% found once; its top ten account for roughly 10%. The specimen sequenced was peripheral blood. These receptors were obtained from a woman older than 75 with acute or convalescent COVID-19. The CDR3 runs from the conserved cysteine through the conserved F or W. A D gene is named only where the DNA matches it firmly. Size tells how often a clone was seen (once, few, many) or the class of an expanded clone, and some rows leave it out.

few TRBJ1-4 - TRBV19 TGTGCCGTAAACCCAGGGAGGAGTCGAACTAATGAAAAACTGTTTTTT CAVNPGRSRTNEKLFF
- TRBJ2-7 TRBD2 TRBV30 TGTGCCTGGAGCCCGGGACTAGCGGGAACGGGGGAGTACTTC CAWSPGLAGTGEYF
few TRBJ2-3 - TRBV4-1 TGCGCCAGCAGCCAAGAAAGCCAGGGGCCCACAGATACGCAGTATTTT CASSQESQGPTDTQYF
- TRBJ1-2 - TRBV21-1 TGTGCCAGCAGCAAAGCGTCGGAGGGGACCTATGGCTACACCTTC CASSKASEGTYGYTF
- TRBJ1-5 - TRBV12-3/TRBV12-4 TGTGCCAGCAGTTTCGACATCCATCAGCCCCAGCATTTT CASSFDIHQPQHF
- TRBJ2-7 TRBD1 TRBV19 TGTGCCAGTAGTCCCGGGACAGGACCCTACGAGCAGTACTTC CASSPGTGPYEQYF
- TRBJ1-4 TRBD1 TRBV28 TGTGCCAGCAGCCGACAGGGAGTTGCAACTAATGAAAAACTGTTTTTT CASSRQGVATNEKLFF
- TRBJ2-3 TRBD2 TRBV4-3 TGCGCCAGCAGCCAAGATCGGGGCGGGGAGGGGACAGATACGCAGTATTTT CASSQDRGGEGTDTQYF
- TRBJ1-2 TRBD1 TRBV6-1 TGTGCCAGCAGTGAAAGGGACAGAAACGCTAACTATGGCTACACCTTC CASSERDRNANYGYTF
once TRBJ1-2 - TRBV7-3 TGTGCCAGCAGCTTAGCGGACGGCGGGACCTATGGCTACACCTTC CASSLADGGTYGYTF